The 8 T cell receptor beta chains listed next were all sequenced from one sample in a study of robustness of blood B and T cell sequencing. cDNA was made with a 5' template-switch oligo adding a universal priming site. Each cDNA molecule was tagged by a 12-nucleotide random UMI. TCRdb called the PCR reads again in MiXCR, with one record for every CDR3 protein. Of around 3,500 distinct CDR3 sequences in the sample, roughly 56% were seen once. Instead of genomic DNA, mRNA was used to measure TCR beta repertoires. Sequences were obtained from peripheral blood. These TCRs come from a human donor in good health.

This clonotype was picked up a small number of times. The rearrangement joins TRBV6-1 to TRBJ1-1; D is possibly TRBD1 (6 bases). CDR1 is MNHNS, CDR2 SASEGT, per germline. V lost 6 bases, J lost 7 bases, and 9 bases lay in between. The CDR3 extends over 11 amino acids. CDR3 DNA: TGTGCCAGCAGCACCAGGGGTGAAGCTTTCTTT. This encodes CASSTRGEAFF.

The chain is built from TRBV3-1 and TRBJ2-3; TRBD1 agrees at 7 bases. The CDR3 runs to 15 residues. The J segment lost 6 bases and the V segment lost 2 bases, leaving 8 bases of the junction unmatched. Looked up from germline, CDR1 is LGHDT and CDR2 is YNNKEL (reference sequence). CDR3 in DNA: TGTGCCAGCAGCCAATCGGGACAGACCCACGATACGCAGTATTTT. It codes for CASSQSGQTHDTQYF.

V and J are TRBV11-3 and TRBJ2-7, with D possibly called TRBD1 or TRBD2 (5 bases each). The CDR3 has 14 residues. Germline assignment: CDR1 SGHNT and CDR2 YENEEA. V lost 1 base, J lost 3 bases, and 10 bases lay in between. The CDR3, as DNA: TGTGCCAGCAGCTTAGGAGGGGTGGGCTACGAGCAGTACTTC. Protein sequence: CASSLGGVGYEQYF. Using reference TRBV11-3 and TRBJ2-7 for the parts outside the CDR3, the full variable domain is EAGVVQSPRYKIIEKKQPVAFWCNPISGHNTLYWYLQNLGQGPELLIRYENEEAVDDSQLPKDRFSAERLKGVDSTLKIQPAELGDSAVYLCASSLGGVGYEQYFGPGTRLTVT.

V is TRBV20-1 and J is TRBJ2-3; 10 bases map to TRBD2. Losses at the gene ends were 5 bases for V and 0 bases for J; bases not matched to a gene: 17. CDR1 and CDR2 (germline): DFQATT, SNEGSKA (reference sequence). This CDR3 has 19 residues. CDR3 amino acids: CSALGYRASGGLSTDTQYF. In DNA form, the CDR3 reads TGCAGTGCTTTAGGCTATAGGGCTAGCGGGGGACTAAGCACAGATACGCAGTATTTT.

The J gene is TRBJ1-1, the V gene TRBV7-6, with D maybe TRBD1 (5 bases). Trimming removed 5 bases from V and 1 base from J, with 20 bases in between. Germline V gives CDR1 SGHVS, CDR2 FNYEAQ. The CDR3 spans 17 residues. The CDR3 loop is CASSDEIFREGNTEAFF. CDR3 DNA sequence: TGTGCCAGCAGCGACGAAATATTCAGGGAGGGGAACACTGAAGCTTTCTTT.

The chain recombines TRBV25-1 with TRBJ2-7; 7 nucleotides match TRBD1. V trimming: 6 bases; J trimming: 7 bases; junction bases outside the gene matches: 15. The CDR3 loop spans 15 amino acids. Germline values: CDR1 MGHDK, CDR2 SYGVNS. As DNA, the CDR3 is TGTGCCAGCAGCTTCACCGGGACAGACAAGGGGGAGCAGTACTTC. As protein: CASSFTGTDKGEQYF.

The sample holds a few counts of this clonotype. V is TRBV15 and J is TRBJ2-7; 7 bases are shared with TRBD1. After removal of 4 bases from V and 0 bases from J, the junction contained 12 bases not matched to a gene. The V gene's germline CDR1 is LNHNV and CDR2 YYDKDF (reference sequence). This CDR3 region has 17 residues. The CDR3 region is CATSKGTQGQSSYEQYF. The CDR3 DNA follows: TGTGCCACCAGCAAGGGAACCCAGGGACAGAGCTCCTACGAGCAGTACTTC.

A single count supports this clonotype. V gene TRBV10-3 combines with J gene TRBJ1-1, with 11 bases aligning to TRBD1. Trimming at V came to 10 bases and at J to 1 base, leaving 5 bases not matched to a gene. The germline gives CDR1 ENHRY, CDR2 SYGVKD. This CDR3 region has 14 residues. The CDR3 sequence is CATGQGAWNTEAFF. DNA of the CDR3: TGTGCCACCGGACAGGGGGCCTGGAACACTGAAGCTTTCTTT.